This T cell receptor (beta chain) was sequenced during a study of T-cell reconstitution after alpha-beta-depleted transplantation in children. Preparation of the TCRbeta library involved a method that used unique molecular identifiers. TCRdb called the PCR reads again in MiXCR, with one record for every CDR3 protein. The sample consists of about 360,000 distinct CDR3 sequences, 10% to 15% of them appearing once. This clonotype was counted ten times or more. Trimming at V came to 0 bases and at J to 7 bases, leaving 11 bases not matched to a gene. This CDR3 spans 16 amino acids. Germline lookup yields CDR1 LGHNA and CDR2 YNFKEQ.

The sequence derives from a human donor who donated a stem cell graft to a child with Fanconi anemia. The rearrangement links TRBV4-2 to TRBJ2-5; TRBD2 matches at 7 bases. This specimen consisted of PBMCs, obtained from the stem cell graft. CDR3 loop: CASSQDSSAGLRTQYF. CDR3 nucleotide sequence: TGTGCCAGCAGCCAAGATTCATCAGCGGGGTTGAGGACCCAGTACTTC.